Below, 24 T cell receptor beta chains from the same sample are listed, as sequenced in a study of shared clonotypes between healthy human individuals. The table came from immunoSEQ multiplex PCR; TCRdb's copy has only in-frame clones and leaves some out. Seen here are 2,500,000 or so clones, 85% to 95% observed once, and the top ten hold around 0.38%. Sequenced input: naive CD4+ T cells from PBMCs. As for subset: CD45RA+ positively selected. The receptor source for this set is a man between 18 and 29 years old in good health. Some clones in this sample may be carry-over from other donors' samples.

The CDR3 DNA sequence: TGTGCCAGCAGTTTTAACAGGGGGCGCGGGGAGACCCAGTACTTC. Protein sequence: CASSFNRGRGETQYF. The chain combines TRBV6-5 with TRBJ2-5; the match to TRBD1 covers 9 bases. V gave up 4 bases and J gave up 5 bases; unmatched junction bases: 8. The CDR3 spans 15 residues. Germline V gene data show CDR1 as MNHEY and CDR2 as SVGAGI.

The rearrangement joins TRBV7-3 to TRBJ2-3, with a possible D match to TRBD1 (6 bases). Germline loops: CDR1 SGHTA, CDR2 FQGTGA. Trimming removed 5 bases at V and 4 bases at J, with 16 bases between. This CDR3 is built from 15 residues. In DNA form, the CDR3 reads TGTGCCAGCAGCCGAACAGGGCAGTGGGCAGATACGCAGTATTTT. Translating it yields CASSRTGQWADTQYF.

This clone appeared once. The rearrangement joins TRBV10-1 to TRBJ2-1; 10 bases align to TRBD2. V dropped 0 bases and J dropped 7; count of bases not matched to a gene: 9. Germline CDR1 and CDR2: WNHNN and SYGVQD (reference sequence). The CDR3 runs to 17 residues. The CDR3 DNA reads TGCGCCAGCAGTGAGTCCACTAGCGGGACGCCCAGGAATGAGCAGTTCTTC. Its translation: CASSESTSGTPRNEQFF.

V gene TRBV9 combines with J gene TRBJ2-2, with 15 bases that match TRBD2. Unmatched junction bases numbered 5, after V lost 2 bases and J lost 0 bases. The germline gives CDR1 SGDLS, CDR2 YYNGEE. CDR3 length: 19 amino acids. CDR3 coding DNA: TGTGCCAGCAGCGTGGGACTAGCGGGAGGAACCCCGAACACCGGGGAGCTGTTTTTT. This codes for CASSVGLAGGTPNTGELFF.

The chain joins TRBV2 to TRBJ2-3, with 10 bases that match TRBD2. The germline V gene encodes CDR1 SNHLY and CDR2 FYNNEI. Trimming at V came to 11 bases and at J to 5 bases, leaving 10 bases not matched to a gene. The CDR3 consists of 14 residues. CDR3 bases: TGTGCCCCCAGAGAGGCTAGCGGGAGAGATACGCAGTATTTT. Encoded protein: CAPREASGRDTQYF. The variable domain in full, with the rest retrieved from reference TRBV2 and TRBJ2-3, is EPEVTQTPSHQVTQMGQEVILRCVPISNHLYFYWYRQILGQKVEFLVSFYNNEISEKSEIFDDQFSVERPDGSNFTLKIRSTKLEDSAMYFCAPREASGRDTQYFGPGTRLTVL.

This rearrangement joins TRBV6-1 to TRBJ2-5, with a possible D match to TRBD2 (5 bases). The length of the CDR3 is 14 residues. Germline assignment: CDR1 MNHNS and CDR2 SASEGT. V gave up 5 bases and J gave up 2 bases, with 12 bases separating them. In DNA, the CDR3 is TGTGCCAGCAGTCTAGGACTGGTACAAGAGACCCAGTACTTC. This codes for CASSLGLVQETQYF.

Regarding this clone: Other DNA sequences from this sample encode an identical CDR3 as well. The chain employs TRBV29-1 and TRBJ2-2, with 8 bases that match TRBD2. CDR3 length: 14 residues. Germline CDR1 and CDR2: SQVTM and ANQGSEA. V gave up 6 bases and J gave up 1 base; unmatched junction bases: 4. CDR3 region: CSVLSGVNTGELFF. CDR3 sequence (DNA): TGCAGCGTGCTTAGCGGGGTGAACACCGGGGAGCTGTTTTTT.

The chain employs TRBV29-1 and TRBJ2-3; 10 bases fit TRBD2. Germline V gene lookup returns CDR1 SQVTM and CDR2 ANQGSEA. Losses at the gene ends were 3 bases for V and 4 bases for J; bases not matched to a gene: 10. CDR3 size: 16 residues. The CDR3 spells CSVELGLAVPPDTQYF. CDR3 sequence (DNA): TGCAGCGTTGAGCTCGGACTAGCGGTCCCGCCAGATACGCAGTATTTT.

CDR3 nucleotides: TGTGCCAGCTCACCCCGGGCTGATTCAGATACGCAGTATTTT. Its translation: CASSPRADSDTQYF. V is TRBV18 and J is TRBJ2-3; D remains ambiguous. This CDR3 region has 14 residues. The V and J ends lost 3 bases and 4 bases respectively, with 11 bases between them. Germline assignment: CDR1 KGHSH and CDR2 LQKENI. The variable domain in full, completed from reference TRBV18 and TRBJ2-3, reads NAGVMQNPRHLVRRRGQEARLRCSPMKGHSHVYWYRQLPEEGLKFMVYLQKENIIDESGMPKERFSAEFPKEGPSILRIQQVVRGDSAAYFCASSPRADSDTQYFGPGTRLTVL.

The V and J genes are TRBV4-3 and TRBJ2-7; 10 nucleotides agree with TRBD2. CDR1 is LGHNA, CDR2 YSLEER, per germline. This CDR3 has 15 amino acids. Trimming cost V 1 base and J 1 base; bases outside gene matches: 1. The CDR3 sequence: CASSQVLAGSYEQYF. The CDR3, as DNA: TGCGCCAGCAGCCAAGTACTAGCGGGATCCTACGAGCAGTACTTC.

This chain connects TRBV13 to TRBJ2-1; D uncertain. The CDR3 has 16 residues. Germline V gives CDR1 PRHDT, CDR2 FYEKMQ (reference sequence). V lost 4 bases and J 5 bases, leaving 18 bases between the germline ends. The CDR3 is CASSSSPFRSHNEQFF. The CDR3 nucleotides are TGTGCCAGCAGCTCCTCCCCTTTCAGATCACACAATGAGCAGTTCTTC.

V and J are TRBV12-5 and TRBJ2-5; 13 nucleotides line up with TRBD2. The ends lost 6 bases at V and 3 bases at J; junction bases unmatched: 13. Germline lookup yields CDR1 LGHNT and CDR2 FRNRAP. The CDR3 is 18 amino acids. The CDR3 DNA reads as TGTGCTAGTGGCCTCGGACTAGCGGGAGTCGGGATAAAAGAGACCCAGTACTTC. Its translation is CASGLGLAGVGIKETQYF.

This chain uses TRBV19 with TRBJ1-2; weak D call: TRBD1 (5 bases). The V end was cut by 2 bases, the J end by 3 bases, with 10 bases between. From germline, CDR1 is LNHDA and CDR2 SQIVND (reference sequence). The CDR3 is made up of 14 amino acids. The CDR3 loop is CASSIRQLDYGYTF. The CDR3 DNA sequence: TGTGCCAGTAGTATAAGACAGCTTGACTATGGCTACACCTTC.

The chain is built from TRBV27 and TRBJ2-1, with 7 bases fitting TRBD2. V dropped 3 bases and J dropped 9; count of bases not matched to a gene: 14. Germline CDR1 is MNHEY and CDR2 is SMNVEV (reference sequence). CDR3 length: 16 amino acids. CDR3 DNA sequence: TGTGCCAGCAGTTTCCATGGCGGGAGTTCAGGAAGTGAGCAGTTCTTC. Translation: CASSFHGGSSGSEQFF.

The V gene is TRBV7-3, the J gene TRBJ1-1; D call uncertain. The germline V gene has CDR1 SGHTA and CDR2 FQGTGA. The CDR3 has 16 residues. V lost 1 base, J lost 1 base, and 13 bases lay in between. The CDR3 reads CASSLREVGGNTEAFF. CDR3 in DNA: TGTGCCAGCAGCTTAAGGGAGGTAGGCGGGAACACTGAAGCTTTCTTT.

The J gene is TRBJ2-7, the V gene TRBV5-4; no definite D call. V was cut by 3 bases and J by 5 bases, with 12 bases left in between. This CDR3 has 13 residues. CDR1 and CDR2 from the germline V gene are SGHNT and YYREEE (reference sequence). CDR3 nucleotides: TGTGCCAGCAGCTCCCTCCGAAGCGACGAGCAGTACTTC. Protein product: CASSSLRSDEQYF.

The V gene is TRBV9, the J gene TRBJ2-2; 7 bases are shared with TRBD1. The CDR3 has 17 residues. J gave up 2 bases and V 2 bases, and 9 bases lay outside the gene matches. CDR1 and CDR2 (germline): SGDLS, YYNGEE. The CDR3 DNA reads as TGTGCCAGCAGCGTCCCGACAGGGAGAGGAAACACCGGGGAGCTGTTTTTT. Its protein product is CASSVPTGRGNTGELFF. Based on the CDR3 plus reference TRBV9 and TRBJ2-2, the full variable domain is DSGVTQTPKHLITATGQRVTLRCSPRSGDLSVYWYQQSLDQGLQFLIQYYNGEERAKGNILERFSAQQFPDLHSELNLSSLELGDSALYFCASSVPTGRGNTGELFFGEGSRLTVL.

A remark on this clone: In the same sample, other DNA sequences code for this CDR3. The genes are TRBV10-3 and TRBJ2-5; D may match TRBD1 or TRBD2 (6 bases each). This CDR3 is 13 amino acids long. The V gene's germline CDR1 is ENHRY and CDR2 SYGVKD. The germline V and J ends were trimmed by 6 bases and 3 bases, with 11 bases remaining between them. The DNA of the CDR3 is TGTGCCATCAGACAGGGAGGCGAAGAGACCCAGTACTTC. Encoded protein: CAIRQGGEETQYF.

The chain links TRBV27 to TRBJ2-5; tentatively, D is TRBD1 (6 bases). The germline V gene encodes CDR1 MNHEY and CDR2 SMNVEV (reference sequence). The CDR3 loop spans 14 amino acids. Trimming left V 5 bases short and J 1 base short, with 11 bases between. CDR3 loop: CASSPRQAQETQYF. CDR3 sequence (DNA): TGTGCCAGCAGTCCAAGACAGGCCCAAGAGACCCAGTACTTC.

The V gene is TRBV19, the J gene TRBJ1-5; D is unresolved. Deletions cut 7 bases from V and 5 bases from J, with 12 bases between. This CDR3 spans 13 amino acids. CDR1 LNHDA and CDR2 SQIVND come from the germline V gene (reference sequence). CDR3 loop: CASTPGGDQPQHF. CDR3 sequence (DNA): TGTGCCAGTACCCCGGGCGGGGATCAGCCCCAGCATTTT.

This chain connects TRBV25-1 to TRBJ1-2, with unresolved D. V lost 4 bases to trimming and J lost 4 bases, with 7 bases between them. CDR3 length: 12 amino acids. Germline V gives CDR1 MGHDK, CDR2 SYGVNS. CDR3 nucleotides: TGTGCCAGCAGTGGGTCGGTCTATGGCTACACCTTC. This sequence encodes CASSGSVYGYTF.

This clone is a singleton in its sample. The gene calls are TRBV11-2 and TRBJ2-1; maybe TRBD1 (6 bases). Deletions cut 6 bases from V and 6 bases from J, with 12 bases between. CDR3 size: 13 residues. The germline gives CDR1 SGHAT, CDR2 FQNNGV. CDR3 nucleotides: TGTGCCAGCAGACCGGACAGTTCCAATGAGCAGTTCTTC. Translating gives CASRPDSSNEQFF.

The chain links TRBV5-4 to TRBJ2-7, with D maybe TRBD1 (6 bases). The CDR3 contains 14 residues. Germline CDR1 is SGHNT and CDR2 is YYREEE (reference sequence). Trimming pared 4 bases from V and 5 bases from J, leaving 16 bases between. As DNA, the CDR3 is TGTGCCAGCAGCCGCGGACAGCCGAGCGACGAGCAGTACTTC. Its translation: CASSRGQPSDEQYF.

The chain recombines TRBV19 with TRBJ2-5; the D is unclear. Germline V gene data show CDR1 as LNHDA and CDR2 as SQIVND (reference sequence). This CDR3 contains 13 residues. With 7 bases removed from V and 2 bases from J, the gap between germline ends came to 11 bases. The CDR3 protein is CASTSGPQETQYF. The DNA for the CDR3 is TGTGCCAGTACCTCGGGCCCTCAAGAGACCCAGTACTTC.